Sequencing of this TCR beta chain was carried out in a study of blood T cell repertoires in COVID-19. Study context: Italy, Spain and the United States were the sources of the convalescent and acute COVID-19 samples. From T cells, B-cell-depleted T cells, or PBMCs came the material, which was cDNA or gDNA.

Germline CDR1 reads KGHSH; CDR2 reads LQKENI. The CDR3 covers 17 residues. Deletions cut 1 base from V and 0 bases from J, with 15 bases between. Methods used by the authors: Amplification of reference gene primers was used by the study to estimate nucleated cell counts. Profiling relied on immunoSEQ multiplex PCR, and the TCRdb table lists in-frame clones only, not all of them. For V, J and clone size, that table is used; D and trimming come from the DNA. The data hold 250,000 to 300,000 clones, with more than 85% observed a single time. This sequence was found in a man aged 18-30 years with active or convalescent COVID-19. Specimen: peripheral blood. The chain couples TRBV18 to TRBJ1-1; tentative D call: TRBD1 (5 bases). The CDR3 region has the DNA TGTGCCAGCTCACCACTCCGGACCGGGGGACTGAACACTGAAGCTTTCTTT. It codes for CASSPLRTGGLNTEAFF.